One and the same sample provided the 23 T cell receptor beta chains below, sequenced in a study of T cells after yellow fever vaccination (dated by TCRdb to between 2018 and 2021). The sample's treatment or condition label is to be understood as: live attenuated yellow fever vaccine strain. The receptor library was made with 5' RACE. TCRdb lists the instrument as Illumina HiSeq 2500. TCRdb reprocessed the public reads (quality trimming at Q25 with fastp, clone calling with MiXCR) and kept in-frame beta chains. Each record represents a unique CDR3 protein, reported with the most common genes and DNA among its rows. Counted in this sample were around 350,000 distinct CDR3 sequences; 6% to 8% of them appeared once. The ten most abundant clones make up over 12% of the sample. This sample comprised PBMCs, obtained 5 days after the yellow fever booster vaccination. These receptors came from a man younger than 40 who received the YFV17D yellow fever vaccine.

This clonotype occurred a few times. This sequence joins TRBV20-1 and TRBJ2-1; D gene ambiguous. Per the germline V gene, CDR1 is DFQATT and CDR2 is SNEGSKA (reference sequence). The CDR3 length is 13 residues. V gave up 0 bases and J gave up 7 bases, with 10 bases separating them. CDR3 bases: TGCAGTGCTAGAGATCGGGTCTCAAATGAGCAGTTCTTC. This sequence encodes CSARDRVSNEQFF.

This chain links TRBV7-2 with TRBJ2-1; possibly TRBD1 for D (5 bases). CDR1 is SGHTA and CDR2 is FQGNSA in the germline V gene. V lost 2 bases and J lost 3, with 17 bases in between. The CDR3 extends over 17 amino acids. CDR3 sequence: CASSLRYPRQGYNEQFF. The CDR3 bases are TGTGCCAGCAGCTTAAGGTACCCCCGGCAGGGCTACAATGAGCAGTTCTTC.

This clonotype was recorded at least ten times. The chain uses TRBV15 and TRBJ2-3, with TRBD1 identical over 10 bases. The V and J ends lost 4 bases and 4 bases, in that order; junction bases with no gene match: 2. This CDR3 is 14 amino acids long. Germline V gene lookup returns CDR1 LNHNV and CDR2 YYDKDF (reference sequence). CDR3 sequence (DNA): TGTGCCACCAGCAAGGACAGGGGGTCAGATACGCAGTATTTT. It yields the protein CATSKDRGSDTQYF.

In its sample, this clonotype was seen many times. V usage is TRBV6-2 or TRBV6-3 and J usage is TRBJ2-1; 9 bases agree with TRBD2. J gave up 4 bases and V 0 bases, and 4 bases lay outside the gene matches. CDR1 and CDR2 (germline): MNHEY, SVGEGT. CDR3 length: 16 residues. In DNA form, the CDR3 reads TGTGCCAGCAGTTACTCGATCGCGGGAGGGTACAATGAGCAGTTCTTC. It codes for CASSYSIAGGYNEQFF.

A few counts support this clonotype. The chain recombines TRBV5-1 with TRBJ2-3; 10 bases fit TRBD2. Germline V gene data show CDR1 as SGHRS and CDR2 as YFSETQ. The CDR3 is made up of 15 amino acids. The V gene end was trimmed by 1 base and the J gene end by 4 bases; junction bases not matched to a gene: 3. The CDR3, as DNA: TGCGCCAGCAGCTTGACTAGCGGGACAGCAGATACGCAGTATTTT. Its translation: CASSLTSGTADTQYF.

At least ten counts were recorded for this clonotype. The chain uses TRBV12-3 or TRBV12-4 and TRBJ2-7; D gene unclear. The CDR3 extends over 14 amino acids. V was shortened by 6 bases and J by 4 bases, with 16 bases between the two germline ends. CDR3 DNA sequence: TGTGCCAGCAGATCCTCGCCGGACGAGTACGAGCAGTACTTC. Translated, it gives CASRSSPDEYEQYF.

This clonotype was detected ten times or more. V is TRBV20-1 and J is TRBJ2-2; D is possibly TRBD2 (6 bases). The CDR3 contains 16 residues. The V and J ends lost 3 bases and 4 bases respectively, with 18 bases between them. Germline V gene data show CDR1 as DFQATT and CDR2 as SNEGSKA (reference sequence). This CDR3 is CSARPGGKRTTGELFF. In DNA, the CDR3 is TGCAGTGCTAGGCCCGGGGGAAAGCGAACCACCGGGGAGCTGTTTTTT.

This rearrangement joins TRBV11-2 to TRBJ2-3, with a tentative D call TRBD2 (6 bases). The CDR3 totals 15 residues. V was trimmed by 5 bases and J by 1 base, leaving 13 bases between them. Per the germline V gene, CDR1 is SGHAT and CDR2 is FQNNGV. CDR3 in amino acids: CASSHSGFGTDTQYF. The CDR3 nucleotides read TGTGCCAGCAGCCATAGCGGTTTCGGCACAGATACGCAGTATTTT.

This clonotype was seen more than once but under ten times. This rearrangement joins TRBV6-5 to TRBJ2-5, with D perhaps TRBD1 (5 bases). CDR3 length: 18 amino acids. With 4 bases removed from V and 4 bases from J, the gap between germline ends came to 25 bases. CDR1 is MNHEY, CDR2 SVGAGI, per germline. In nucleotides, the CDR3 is TGTGCCAGCAGTTCAACCCTCGGTCCGCAGGGAAAGGGAGAGACCCAGTACTTC. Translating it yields CASSSTLGPQGKGETQYF.

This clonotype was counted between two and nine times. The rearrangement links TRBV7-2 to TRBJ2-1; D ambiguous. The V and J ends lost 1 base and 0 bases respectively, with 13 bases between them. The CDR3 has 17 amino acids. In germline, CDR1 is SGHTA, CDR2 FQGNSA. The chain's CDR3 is CASSLGPSRSSYNEQFF. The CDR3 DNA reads TGTGCCAGCAGCTTAGGCCCCTCTAGGAGCTCCTACAATGAGCAGTTCTTC.

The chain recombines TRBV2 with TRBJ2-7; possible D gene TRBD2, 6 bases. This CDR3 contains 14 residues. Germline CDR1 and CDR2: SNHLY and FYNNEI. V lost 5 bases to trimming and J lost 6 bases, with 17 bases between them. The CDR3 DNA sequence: TGTGCCAGCAGTCCACGGGGTAGCGGTGTCGAGCAGTACTTC. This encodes CASSPRGSGVEQYF. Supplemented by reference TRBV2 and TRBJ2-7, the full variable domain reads EPEVTQTPSHQVTQMGQEVILRCVPISNHLYFYWYRQILGQKVEFLVSFYNNEISEKSEIFDDQFSVERPDGSNFTLKIRSTKLEDSAMYFCASSPRGSGVEQYFGPGTRLTVT.

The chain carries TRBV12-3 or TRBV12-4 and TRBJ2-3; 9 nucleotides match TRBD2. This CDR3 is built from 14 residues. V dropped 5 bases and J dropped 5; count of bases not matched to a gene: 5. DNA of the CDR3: TGTGCCAGCAGTCAGCGGGAGGTGTTAGATACGCAGTATTTT. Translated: CASSQREVLDTQYF.

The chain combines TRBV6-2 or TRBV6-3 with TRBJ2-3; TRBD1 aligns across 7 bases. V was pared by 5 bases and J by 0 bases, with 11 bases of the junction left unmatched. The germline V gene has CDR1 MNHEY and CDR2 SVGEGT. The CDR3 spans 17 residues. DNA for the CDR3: TGTGCCAGCAGTAAAACAACACCGGGACAGAGCACAGATACGCAGTATTTT. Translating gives CASSKTTPGQSTDTQYF.

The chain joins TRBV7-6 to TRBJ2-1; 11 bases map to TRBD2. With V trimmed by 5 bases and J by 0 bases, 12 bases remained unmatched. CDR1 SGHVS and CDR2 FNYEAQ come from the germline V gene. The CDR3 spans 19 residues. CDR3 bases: TGTGCCAGCAGCCGTACCGGGACTAGCGGCCTAAGCTCCTACAATGAGCAGTTCTTC. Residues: CASSRTGTSGLSSYNEQFF. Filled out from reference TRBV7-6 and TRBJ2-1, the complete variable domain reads GAGVSQSPRYKVTKRGQDVALRCDPISGHVSLYWYRQALGQGPEFLTYFNYEAQQDKSGLPNDRFSAERPEGSISTLTIQRTEQRDSAMYRCASSRTGTSGLSSYNEQFFGPGTRLTVL.

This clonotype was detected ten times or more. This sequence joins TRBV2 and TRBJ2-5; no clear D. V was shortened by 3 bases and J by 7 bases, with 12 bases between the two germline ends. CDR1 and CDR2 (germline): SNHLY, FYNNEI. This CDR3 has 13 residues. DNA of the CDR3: TGTGCCAGCAGTGAGGCCGAACGGCTGACCCAGTACTTC. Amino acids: CASSEAERLTQYF. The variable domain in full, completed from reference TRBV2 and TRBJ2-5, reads EPEVTQTPSHQVTQMGQEVILRCVPISNHLYFYWYRQILGQKVEFLVSFYNNEISEKSEIFDDQFSVERPDGSNFTLKIRSTKLEDSAMYFCASSEAERLTQYFGPGTRLLVL.

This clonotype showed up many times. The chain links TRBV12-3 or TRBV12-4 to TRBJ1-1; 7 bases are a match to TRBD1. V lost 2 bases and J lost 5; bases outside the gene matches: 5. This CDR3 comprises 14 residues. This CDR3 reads CASSLRGRSTEAFF. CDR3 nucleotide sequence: TGTGCCAGCAGTTTAAGGGGGCGAAGTACTGAAGCTTTCTTT.

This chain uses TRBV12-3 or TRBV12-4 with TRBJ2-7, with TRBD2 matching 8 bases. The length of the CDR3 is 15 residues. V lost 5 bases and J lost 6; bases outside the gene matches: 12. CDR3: CASSTTGLALFEQYF. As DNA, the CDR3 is TGTGCCAGCAGTACGACCGGACTAGCTCTTTTCGAGCAGTACTTC.

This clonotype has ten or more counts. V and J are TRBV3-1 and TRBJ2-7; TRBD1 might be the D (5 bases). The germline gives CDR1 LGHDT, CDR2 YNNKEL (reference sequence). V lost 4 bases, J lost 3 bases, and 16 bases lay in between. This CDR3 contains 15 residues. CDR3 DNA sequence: TGTGCCAGCAGCCCCCCCCAGGGCTTTGGCTACGAGCAGTACTTC. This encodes CASSPPQGFGYEQYF.

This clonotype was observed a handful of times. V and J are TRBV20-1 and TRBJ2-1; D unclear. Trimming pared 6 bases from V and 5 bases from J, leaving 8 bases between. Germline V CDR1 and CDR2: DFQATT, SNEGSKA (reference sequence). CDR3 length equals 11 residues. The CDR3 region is CSARPDNEQFF. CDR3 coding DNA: TGCAGTGCCCGGCCAGACAATGAGCAGTTCTTC.

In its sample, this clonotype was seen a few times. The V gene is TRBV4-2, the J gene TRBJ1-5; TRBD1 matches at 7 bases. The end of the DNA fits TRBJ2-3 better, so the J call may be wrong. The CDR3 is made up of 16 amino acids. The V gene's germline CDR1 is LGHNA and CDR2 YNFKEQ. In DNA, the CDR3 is TGTGCCAGCAGCCAGGAAGGGGGCCGGGGCAATCAGCCCCAGTATTTT. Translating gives CASSQEGGRGNQPQYF.

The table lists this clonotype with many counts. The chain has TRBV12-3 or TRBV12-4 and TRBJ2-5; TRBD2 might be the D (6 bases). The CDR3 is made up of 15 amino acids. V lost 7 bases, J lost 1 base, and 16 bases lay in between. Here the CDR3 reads CASTDRGLLQETQYF. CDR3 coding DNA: TGTGCCAGCACCGACCGGGGACTTCTCCAAGAGACCCAGTACTTC.

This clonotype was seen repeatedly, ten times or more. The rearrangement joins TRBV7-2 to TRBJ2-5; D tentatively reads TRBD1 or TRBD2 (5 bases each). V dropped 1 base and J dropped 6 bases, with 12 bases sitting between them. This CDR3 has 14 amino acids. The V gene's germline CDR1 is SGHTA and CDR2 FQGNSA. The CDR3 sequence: CASSLEGTPKTQYF. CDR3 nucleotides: TGTGCCAGCAGCTTAGAGGGGACCCCCAAGACCCAGTACTTC.

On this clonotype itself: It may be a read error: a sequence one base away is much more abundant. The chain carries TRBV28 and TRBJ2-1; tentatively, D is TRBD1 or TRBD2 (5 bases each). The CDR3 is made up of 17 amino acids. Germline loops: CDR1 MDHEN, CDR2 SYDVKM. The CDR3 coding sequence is TGTGCCAGCAGTTCGATCGATGGACTTACAGGCCCTTCTGAGCCGTTCTTC. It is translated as CASSSIDGLTGPSEPFF.